This TCR beta chain is from a study of response to subunit inactivated influenza vaccine. TCRdb processed the RT-PCR reads anew with MiXCR; each CDR3 protein has one entry. This sample has about 570,000 distinct CDR3 sequences, with about 11% found just once. V was shortened by 2 bases and J by 2 bases, with 14 bases between the two germline ends. The CDR3 totals 16 residues. The germline CDR1 and CDR2 sequences are KGHSH and LQKENI. This clonotype was counted between two and nine times. This sample was also put to use in a study of T cells expressing NK-cell markers. That report notes: TCR beta libraries carry UMIs added by 5'RACE template switching. Eight donors were sequenced, of whom seven were HCMV-seropositive, while the remaining one was HCMV-seronegative.

The chain links TRBV18 to TRBJ2-3, with a tentative D call TRBD2 (5 bases). The material was PBMCs from blood, obtained on the day of vaccination. This clonotype originated in a man aged 50 to 59 who received an inactivated influenza vaccine. CDR3 nucleotide sequence: TGTGCCAGCTCACCAACGAGCATGAGGGTCACAGATACGCAGTATTTT. Residues: CASSPTSMRVTDTQYF.